These T cell receptor beta chains were read from a single sample in a study of cytomegalovirus exposure and HLA in healthy donors. TCRdb's copy holds only in-frame clones and misses some; the assay was immunoSEQ multiplex PCR. This sample has approximately 100,000 clones, with roughly 76% found just once. The specimen sequenced was PBMCs. Every receptor here comes from a woman aged 40 to 55 in good health and CMV-seropositive. The conserved cysteine and the conserved F or W are not part of the CDR3 here.

>TRBJ2-7|TRBV4-2
ASSQSTSGGMSYEQY
>TRBJ1-4|TRBV4-1
ASSQVKGTLATNEKLF
>TRBJ1-2|TRBV2
ASSPTVPYGYT
>TRBJ2-1|TRBV6-1
ANHPSSYNEQF
>TRBJ1-1|TRBV9
ASSVGGRGTEAF
>TRBJ2-5|TRBV15
ATEQGFRETQY
>TRBJ1-1|TRBV6-1
ASRIQGNTEAF
>TRBJ1-5|TRBV4-2
ASSQGRDRSNQPQH
>TRBJ1-6|TRBV5-1
ASGEVDSPLH
>TRBJ1-6|TRBV6-5
ASTSGSNSPLH
>TRBJ1-3|TRBV13
ASSAKRQGASGNTIY
>TRBJ1-1|TRBV5-1
ASSQRQGLRVAF
>TRBJ1-6|TRBV6-4
ASSVSGDSPLH
>TRBJ2-1|TRBV7-3
ASSPPGPQYNEQF
>TRBJ1-2|TRBV6-5
ASSRLGAQGHT
>TRBJ2-2|TRBV4-2
ASSQPNTGELF
>TRBJ1-4|TRBV5-4
ASSLVGQEEKLF
>TRBJ2-7|TRBV2
ASCRVPYEQY
>TRBJ1-2|TRBV30
AWSVGGGYGYT
>TRBJ2-1|TRBV7-6
ASRATGLSYNEQF
>TRBJ2-3|TRBV10-2
ASSGEGSGTSTNTQY
>TRBJ2-3|TRBV5-1
ASSGGGGRTDTQY
>TRBJ1-5|TRBV2
ASNGGAGRDQPQH
>TRBJ1-1|TRBV6-6
ASSYSLNTEAF
>TRBJ1-1|TRBV2
ASRQEMNTEAF
>TRBJ1-1|TRBV5-1
ASSLDALNTEAF
>TRBJ1-4|TRBV30
AWSVRGEKLF
>TRBJ2-1|TRBV9
ASSVGGTEYNEQF
>TRBJ1-1|TRBV19
ASSIDHTGNPTEAF
>TRBJ1-4|TRBV7-8
ASSLQTGVGSEKLF
>TRBJ1-2|TRBV30
AWQGVPNYGYT
>TRBJ1-4|TRBV23-1
ASTGRVCEKLF
>TRBJ1-6|TRBV5-1
ASSPGTLNSPLH
>TRBJ2-7|TRBV6-1
ASSEAFSTTSSGQY
>TRBJ2-1|TRBV5-1
ASSLWVSGGYNEQF
>TRBJ1-5|TRBV6-1
ASRGAPVNQPQH
>TRBJ1-4|TRBV30
AWSVRGEFVKLF
>TRBJ1-5|TRBV12-5
ASGLGRSRGQPQH
>TRBJ1-2|TRBV18
ASSPDSLYGYT
>TRBJ2-1|TRBV15
ATSRDFQLVPTYNEQF
>TRBJ2-7|TRBV5-1
ASSSDRFRDMYEQY
>TRBJ2-2|TRBV2
ASSGLADMLSTGELF
>TRBJ2-1|TRBV11-3
ASSLGGGGNEQF
>TRBJ1-2|TRBV11-3
ASTQADGAKGNNYGYT
>TRBJ1-2|TRBV25-1
ASSEPGQGGYGYT
>TRBJ2-5|TRBV11-2
ASSLLAGSKETQY
>TRBJ2-2|TRBV27
ASSYPPPTRTNTGELF
>TRBJ2-5|TRBV12-5
ASRQGFSQETQY
>TRBJ1-2|TRBV27
ASSQTGKRGYT
>TRBJ2-3|TRBV2
ASSEASSGGATDTQY
>TRBJ2-6|TRBV6-5
ASSFQGTGANVLT
>TRBJ1-5|TRBV2
ASSGQAALNQPQH
>TRBJ2-7|TRBV25-1
ASSELKTY
>TRBJ2-7|TRBV6-1
ASSEQDTVLGEQY
>TRBJ2-1|TRBV20-1
SARTHGEQF
>TRBJ2-7|TRBV19
ASSKRTSYEQY
>TRBJ1-6|TRBV6-6
ASSPPRTGTPPLH
>TRBJ1-4|TRBV7-9
ASSHNPDRGSEKLF
>TRBJ1-2|TRBV16
ASSQGQGYGYT